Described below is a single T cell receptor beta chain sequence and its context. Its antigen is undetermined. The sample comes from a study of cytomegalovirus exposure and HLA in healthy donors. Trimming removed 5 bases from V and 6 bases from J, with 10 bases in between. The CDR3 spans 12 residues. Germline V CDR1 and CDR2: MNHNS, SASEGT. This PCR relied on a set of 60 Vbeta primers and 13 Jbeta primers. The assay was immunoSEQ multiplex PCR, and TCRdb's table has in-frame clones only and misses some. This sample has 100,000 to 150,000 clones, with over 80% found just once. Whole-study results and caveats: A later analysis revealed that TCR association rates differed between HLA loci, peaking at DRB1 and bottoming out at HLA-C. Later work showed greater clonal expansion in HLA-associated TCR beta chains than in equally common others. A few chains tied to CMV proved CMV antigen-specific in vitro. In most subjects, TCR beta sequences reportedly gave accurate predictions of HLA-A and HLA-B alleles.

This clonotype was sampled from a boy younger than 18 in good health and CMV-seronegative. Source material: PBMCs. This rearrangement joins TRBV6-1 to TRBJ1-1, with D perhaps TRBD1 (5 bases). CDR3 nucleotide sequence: TGTGCCAGCAGTATGGGGGGGGCTGAAGCTTTCTTT. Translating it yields CASSMGGAEAFF.